The TCR beta chain described here comes from a study of patients and donors after allogeneic stem cell transplantation. In TCRdb, the RT-PCR reads were re-called with MiXCR into one record per CDR3 protein. This table has roughly 880,000 distinct CDR3 sequences, roughly 17% appearing once. The V gene's germline CDR1 is DFQATT and CDR2 SNEGSKA (reference sequence). This CDR3 spans 16 amino acids. V lost 2 bases and J 6 bases, leaving 20 bases between the germline ends. This sequence joins TRBV20-1 and TRBJ2-1; tentatively, D is TRBD2 (6 bases). The clonotype originates from a human donor who was either an allogeneic HSCT recipient or a stem cell or donor lymphocyte infusion donor (not recorded which). It is not recorded whose cells these are; they may come from a transplant donor. Specimen: blood, either unsorted or a sorted T cell fraction (not recorded which). The DNA of the CDR3 is TGCAGTGCTAGAACAAGGGACTTAAGGGCCCGCAATGAGCAGTTCTTC. It translates to CSARTRDLRARNEQFF.